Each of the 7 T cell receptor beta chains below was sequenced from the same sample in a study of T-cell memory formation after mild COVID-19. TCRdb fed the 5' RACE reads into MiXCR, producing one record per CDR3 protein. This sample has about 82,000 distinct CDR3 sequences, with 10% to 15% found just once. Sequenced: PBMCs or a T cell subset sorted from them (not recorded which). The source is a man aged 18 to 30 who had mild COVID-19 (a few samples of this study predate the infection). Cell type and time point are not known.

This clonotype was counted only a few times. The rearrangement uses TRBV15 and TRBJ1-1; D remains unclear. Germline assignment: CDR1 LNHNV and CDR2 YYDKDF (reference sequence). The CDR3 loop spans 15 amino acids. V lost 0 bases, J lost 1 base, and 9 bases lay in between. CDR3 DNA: TGTGCCACCAGCAGAGATGGACTGGGGAACACTGAAGCTTTCTTT. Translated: CATSRDGLGNTEAFF. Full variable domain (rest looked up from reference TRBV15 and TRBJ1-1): DAMVIQNPRYQVTQFGKPVTLSCSQTLNHNVMYWYQQKSSQAPKLLFHYYDKDFNNEADTPDNFQSRRPNTSFCFLDIRSPGLGDTAMYLCATSRDGLGNTEAFFGQGTRLTVV.

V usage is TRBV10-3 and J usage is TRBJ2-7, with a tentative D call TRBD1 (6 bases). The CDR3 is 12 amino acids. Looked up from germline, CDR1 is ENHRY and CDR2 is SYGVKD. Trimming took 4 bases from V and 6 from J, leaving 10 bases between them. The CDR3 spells CAISARGSEQYF. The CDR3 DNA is TGTGCCATCAGTGCCAGGGGTTCCGAGCAGTACTTC.

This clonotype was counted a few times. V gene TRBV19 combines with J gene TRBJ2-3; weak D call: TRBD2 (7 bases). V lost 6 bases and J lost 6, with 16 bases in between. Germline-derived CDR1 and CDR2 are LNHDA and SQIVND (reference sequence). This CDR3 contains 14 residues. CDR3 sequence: CASSQWGGQDTQYF. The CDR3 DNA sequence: TGTGCCAGTAGCCAGTGGGGGGGCCAGGATACGCAGTATTTT.

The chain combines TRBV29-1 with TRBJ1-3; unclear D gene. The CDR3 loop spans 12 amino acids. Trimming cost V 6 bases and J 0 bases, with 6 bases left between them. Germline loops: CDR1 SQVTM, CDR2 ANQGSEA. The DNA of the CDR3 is TGCAGCGTCGGTGACTCTGGAAACACCATATATTTT. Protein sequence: CSVGDSGNTIYF. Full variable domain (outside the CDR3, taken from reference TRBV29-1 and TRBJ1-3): SAVISQKPSRDICQRGTSLTIQCQVDSQVTMMFWYRQQPGQSLTLIATANQGSEATYESGFVIDKFPISRPNLTFSTLTVSNMSPEDSSIYLCSVGDSGNTIYFGEGSWLTVV.

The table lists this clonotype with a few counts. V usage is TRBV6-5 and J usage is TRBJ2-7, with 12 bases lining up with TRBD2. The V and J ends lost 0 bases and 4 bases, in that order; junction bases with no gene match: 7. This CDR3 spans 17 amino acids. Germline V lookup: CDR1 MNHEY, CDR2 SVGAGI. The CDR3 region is CASSYSPTSGGRYEQYF. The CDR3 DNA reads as TGTGCCAGCAGTTACTCCCCAACTAGCGGGGGGAGATACGAGCAGTACTTC.

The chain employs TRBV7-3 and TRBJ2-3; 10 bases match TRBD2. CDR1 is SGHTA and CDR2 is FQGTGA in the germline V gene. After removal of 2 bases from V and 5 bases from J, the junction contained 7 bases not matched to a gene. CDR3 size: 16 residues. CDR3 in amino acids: CASSLSAGGPGDTQYF. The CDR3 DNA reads TGTGCCAGCAGCTTATCAGCGGGGGGGCCTGGAGATACGCAGTATTTT.

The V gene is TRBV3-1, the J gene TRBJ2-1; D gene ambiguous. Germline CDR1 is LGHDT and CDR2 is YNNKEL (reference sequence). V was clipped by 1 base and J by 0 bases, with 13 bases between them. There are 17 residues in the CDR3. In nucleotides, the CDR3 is TGTGCCAGCAGCCAAGTCACGGGCTTGAGCTCCTACAATGAGCAGTTCTTC. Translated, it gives CASSQVTGLSSYNEQFF.